A single sample is the source of the 18 T cell receptor beta chains below, sequenced in a study of blood T cell repertoires in COVID-19. The protocol was immunoSEQ multiplex PCR, while the TCRdb copy is restricted to in-frame clones and leaves out a portion. The repertoire holds around 200,000 clones, with around 85% as singletons. Sequencing was carried out using peripheral blood. The receptors derive from a man aged 25-45 years with acute or convalescent COVID-19.

This chain connects TRBV6-2 or TRBV6-3 to TRBJ2-7; 8 nucleotides line up with TRBD2. With V trimmed by 2 bases and J by 7 bases, 7 bases remained unmatched. Germline assignment: CDR1 MNHEY and CDR2 SVGEGT. The CDR3 has 14 residues. The CDR3 coding sequence is TGTGCCAGCAGTTACGAGCGGGGGCGACGAGAGCAGTACTTC. Amino acid sequence: CASSYERGRREQYF.

The chain joins TRBV10-2 to TRBJ2-2; TRBD2 aligns across 8 bases. Germline loops: CDR1 WSHSY, CDR2 SAAADI. This CDR3 comprises 14 residues. After removal of 2 bases from V and 6 bases from J, the junction contained 2 bases not matched to a gene. As DNA, the CDR3 is TGCGCCAGCAGTGAGGGGACTAGTCCCGGGGAGCTGTTTTTT. Its protein is CASSEGTSPGELFF.

The rearrangement links TRBV7-9 to TRBJ1-2; 8 nucleotides align to TRBD1. The CDR3 consists of 13 residues. The germline gives CDR1 SEHNR, CDR2 FQNEAQ (reference sequence). V trimming: 8 bases; J trimming: 4 bases; junction bases outside the gene matches: 6. CDR3 loop: CASRGTGFYGYTF. In DNA, the CDR3 is TGTGCCAGCCGTGGGACAGGCTTCTATGGCTACACCTTC.

V gene TRBV10-2 combines with J gene TRBJ1-1; possibly TRBD1 for D (5 bases). The germline V and J ends were trimmed by 6 bases and 4 bases, with 15 bases remaining between them. CDR3 length: 14 amino acids. Germline V gives CDR1 WSHSY, CDR2 SAAADI. The CDR3 DNA sequence: TGCGCCAGCAGCTACCGGGGGTCGGGCACTGAAGCTTTCTTT. Its protein product is CASSYRGSGTEAFF.

The chain couples TRBV5-1 to TRBJ2-7; 10 bases match TRBD2. The V gene's germline CDR1 is SGHRS and CDR2 YFSETQ. The CDR3 is 15 amino acids. The J segment lost 3 bases and the V segment lost 2 bases, leaving 5 bases of the junction unmatched. CDR3 sequence reads: CASSFLAGVFYEQYF. The CDR3 DNA is TGCGCCAGCAGCTTCCTAGCGGGAGTTTTCTACGAGCAGTACTTC.

The chain has TRBV28 and TRBJ1-2; weak D call: TRBD1 (6 bases). CDR3 length: 15 amino acids. CDR1 is MDHEN and CDR2 is SYDVKM in the germline V gene. The V end was cut by 5 bases, the J end by 7 bases, with 20 bases between. The chain's CDR3 is CASSPSPGGLGGYTF. In nucleotides, the CDR3 is TGTGCCAGCAGTCCGTCACCGGGGGGGCTTGGTGGCTACACCTTC.

The chain recombines TRBV5-1 with TRBJ2-7, with D tentatively TRBD1 (6 bases). From germline, CDR1 is SGHRS and CDR2 YFSETQ. This CDR3 is 13 amino acids long. Trimming removed 7 bases from V and 3 bases from J, with 14 bases in between. The CDR3 DNA reads as TGCGCCAGCTCCAAGGACAGAAACTACGAGCAGTACTTC. Translated: CASSKDRNYEQYF.

The chain employs TRBV27 and TRBJ1-2; D is uncertain. Trimming shortened V by 7 bases and J by 1 base, and 16 bases separated the two germline ends. Germline V lookup: CDR1 MNHEY, CDR2 SMNVEV (reference sequence). The CDR3 runs to 15 residues. The CDR3 DNA reads as TGTGCCAGCAAGGCGGTGAAGGGAGTTAACTATGGCTACACCTTC. It yields the protein CASKAVKGVNYGYTF.

The chain has TRBV24-1 and TRBJ1-2, with TRBD1 matching 10 bases. The CDR3 spans 13 residues. V lost 5 bases to trimming and J lost 5 bases; unmatched junction nucleotides: 1. CDR1 and CDR2 (germline): KGHDR, SFDVKD. CDR3 bases: TGTGCCACCAGTGCGGACAGGGGGTATGGCTACACCTTC. Translating gives CATSADRGYGYTF.

This clone was found once. The rearrangement uses TRBV7-8 and TRBJ1-5, with 9 nucleotides matching TRBD1. Trimming at V came to 4 bases and at J to 2 bases, leaving 6 bases not matched to a gene. CDR3 length equals 16 residues. The germline gives CDR1 SGHVS, CDR2 FQNEAQ. The CDR3 spells CASSSYRTGGNQPQHF. The CDR3 DNA sequence: TGTGCCAGCAGCTCGTATAGGACAGGGGGCAATCAGCCCCAGCATTTT.

This chain uses TRBV3-1 (or the pseudogene TRBV3-2) with TRBJ2-3, with 11 bases fitting TRBD2. The V and J ends lost 0 bases and 9 bases, in that order; junction bases with no gene match: 14. The CDR3 is 18 amino acids. The germline CDR1 and CDR2 sequences are LGHDT and YNNKEL (reference sequence). The CDR3 loop is CASSQDRVLAGARRTQYF. CDR3 bases: TGTGCCAGCAGCCAAGATAGGGTACTAGCGGGAGCAAGGCGGACGCAGTATTTT.

The V and J genes are TRBV29-1 and TRBJ2-5; TRBD2 might be the D (6 bases). This CDR3 is built from 12 residues. The V end lost 7 bases, the J end lost 5 bases, and 14 bases lay between the germline ends. Germline loops: CDR1 SQVTM, CDR2 ANQGSEA. The CDR3 nucleotides read TGCAGCGCCGGGAGCCCGGAGGAGACCCAGTACTTC. This translates into CSAGSPEETQYF.

This rearrangement joins TRBV6-5 to TRBJ2-2; D gene unclear. Germline CDR1 and CDR2: MNHEY and SVGAGI. The CDR3 sequence is 13 residues long. Trimming removed 4 bases from V and 8 bases from J, with 11 bases in between. The CDR3, as DNA: TGTGCCAGCAGTTCCCCGGTCTTAGGGGAGCTGTTTTTT. It yields the protein CASSSPVLGELFF.

This chain uses TRBV19 with TRBJ1-1; a weak D match, TRBD1 (5 bases). V shed 9 bases and J shed 8 bases, with 16 bases lying between them. The CDR3 has 12 residues. Germline loops: CDR1 LNHDA, CDR2 SQIVND (reference sequence). Written as DNA, the CDR3 is TGTGCCAGCCGAAGGGGTGCTCTGGAAGCTTTCTTT. Its translation: CASRRGALEAFF.

The chain carries TRBV9 and TRBJ2-7; 10 nucleotides line up with TRBD1. Trimming cost V 1 base and J 5 bases; bases outside gene matches: 6. Germline loops: CDR1 SGDLS, CDR2 YYNGEE. CDR3 length: 15 amino acids. CDR3 sequence reads: CASSVIGTGVHEQYF. DNA of the CDR3: TGTGCCAGCAGCGTAATCGGGACAGGGGTCCACGAGCAGTACTTC.

The chain joins TRBV6-1 to TRBJ1-2, with 8 bases aligning to TRBD1. CDR1 MNHNS and CDR2 SASEGT come from the germline V gene. The V and J ends lost 3 bases and 4 bases, in that order; junction bases with no gene match: 4. CDR3 length equals 14 residues. In DNA form, the CDR3 reads TGTGCCAGCAGTGATAGGACAGGGATCTATGGCTACACCTTC. Its translation is CASSDRTGIYGYTF.

The V call is TRBV6-5, the J call TRBJ1-6; a possible D gene is TRBD1 (6 bases). Trimming removed 5 bases at V and 9 bases at J, with 14 bases between. Per the germline V gene, CDR1 is MNHEY and CDR2 is SVGAGI. The CDR3 has 14 amino acids. The CDR3 DNA is TGTGCCAGCAGTAAACAACAGGGCTTTTCACCCCTCCACTTT. Translation: CASSKQQGFSPLHF.

The chain links TRBV9 to TRBJ1-2; 8 nucleotides agree with TRBD1. Germline V gives CDR1 SGDLS, CDR2 YYNGEE. V trimming: 3 bases; J trimming: 8 bases; junction bases outside the gene matches: 18. The CDR3 loop spans 17 amino acids. CDR3 in amino acids: CASSAPRGTGRSGGYTF. The CDR3 nucleotides read TGTGCCAGCAGCGCGCCTCGTGGGACAGGCCGCTCGGGGGGCTACACCTTC.